Only a few counts were recorded for the clone carrying this T cell receptor beta chain. The antigen is undetermined. These data are taken from a study of human T cells and chemical hapten exposure. Whole-study context: Patients got weekly scalp diphenylcyclopropenone doses over the approximately 24-week study. The variation in per-sample TCR yields arose mainly from small differences in pooled library volumes. Study findings and constraints: Expanded TCRs formed significantly more large CDR3 similarity clusters than controls.

The time point was: patch test 3, about 24 weeks after DPC sensitization. As to treatment: therapeutic diphenylcyclopropenone sensitization with weekly scalp DPC. CDR3 length equals 12 residues. V lost 5 bases to trimming and J lost 6 bases, with 8 bases between them. Germline values: CDR1 MDHEN, CDR2 SYDVKM. Each cDNA molecule in the library carried unique molecular identifiers. TCRdb reprocessed the RACE reads via MiXCR and lists one record per CDR3 protein. The sample includes about 52,000 distinct CDR3 sequences, roughly 9.5% seen only once; the top ten take approximately 17%. The receptor was derived from a woman between 40 and 55 years old with alopecia areata. Some clones in this sample may be carry-over from other donors' samples. Source: whole blood, taken in connection with sensitization to the hapten diphenylcyclopropenone (DPC). The chain couples TRBV28 to TRBJ1-5; TRBD1 might be the D (5 bases). The CDR3 region is CASSEGVQPQHF. CDR3 in DNA: TGTGCCAGCAGTGAAGGGGTTCAGCCCCAGCATTTT. Full variable domain (remainder filled in from reference TRBV28 and TRBJ1-5): DVKVTQSSRYLVKRTGEKVFLECVQDMDHENMFWYRQDPGLGLRLIYFSYDVKMKEKGDIPEGYSVSREKKERFSLILESASTNQTSMYLCASSEGVQPQHFGDGTRLSIL.